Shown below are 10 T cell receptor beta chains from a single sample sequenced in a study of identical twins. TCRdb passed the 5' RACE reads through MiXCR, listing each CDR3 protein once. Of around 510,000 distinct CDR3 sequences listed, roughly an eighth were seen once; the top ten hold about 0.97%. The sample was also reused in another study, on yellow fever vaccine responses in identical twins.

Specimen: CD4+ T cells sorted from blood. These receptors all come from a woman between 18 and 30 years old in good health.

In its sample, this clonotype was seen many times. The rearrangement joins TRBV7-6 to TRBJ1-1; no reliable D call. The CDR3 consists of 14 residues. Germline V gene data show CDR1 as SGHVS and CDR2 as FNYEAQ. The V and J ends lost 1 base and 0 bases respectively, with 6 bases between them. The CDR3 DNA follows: TGTGCCAGCAGCTTAGAGGCGATGAACACTGAAGCTTTCTTT. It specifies CASSLEAMNTEAFF.

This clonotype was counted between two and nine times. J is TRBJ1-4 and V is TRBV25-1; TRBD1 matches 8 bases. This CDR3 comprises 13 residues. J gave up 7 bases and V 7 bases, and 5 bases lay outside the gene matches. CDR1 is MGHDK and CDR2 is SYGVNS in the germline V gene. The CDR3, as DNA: TGTGCCAGCACGGACAGGGTGGTTGAAAAACTGTTTTTT. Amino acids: CASTDRVVEKLFF. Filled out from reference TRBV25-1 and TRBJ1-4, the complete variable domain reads EADIYQTPRYLVIGTGKKITLECSQTMGHDKMYWYQQDPGMELHLIHYSYGVNSTEKGDLSSESTVSRIRTEHFPLTLESARPSHTSQYLCASTDRVVEKLFFGSGTQLSVL.

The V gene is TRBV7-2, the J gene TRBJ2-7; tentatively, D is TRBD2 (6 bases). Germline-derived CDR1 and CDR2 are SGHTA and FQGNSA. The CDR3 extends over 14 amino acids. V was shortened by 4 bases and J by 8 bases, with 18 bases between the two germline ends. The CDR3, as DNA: TGTGCCAGCAGCTCAACCGGGACTCTCTCCAAGCAGTACTTC. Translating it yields CASSSTGTLSKQYF.

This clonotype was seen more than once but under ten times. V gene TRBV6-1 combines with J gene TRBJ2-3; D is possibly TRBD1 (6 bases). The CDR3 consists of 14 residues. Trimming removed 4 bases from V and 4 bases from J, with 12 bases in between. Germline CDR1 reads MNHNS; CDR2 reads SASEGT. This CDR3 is CASSGSTGADTQYF. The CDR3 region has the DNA TGTGCCAGCAGTGGGTCGACAGGAGCAGATACGCAGTATTTT.

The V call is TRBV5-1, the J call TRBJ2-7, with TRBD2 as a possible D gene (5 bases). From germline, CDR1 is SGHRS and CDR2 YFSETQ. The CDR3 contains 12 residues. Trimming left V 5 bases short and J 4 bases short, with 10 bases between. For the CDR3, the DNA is TGCGCCAGCAGGGACGAGGGTTACGAGCAGTACTTC. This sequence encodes CASRDEGYEQYF.

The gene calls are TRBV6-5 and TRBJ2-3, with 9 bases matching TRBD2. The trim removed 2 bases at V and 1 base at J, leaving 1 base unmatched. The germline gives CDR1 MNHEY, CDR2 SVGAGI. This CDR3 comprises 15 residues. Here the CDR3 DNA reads TGTGCCAGCAGTTACATAGCGGGAGGCACAGATACGCAGTATTTT. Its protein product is CASSYIAGGTDTQYF.

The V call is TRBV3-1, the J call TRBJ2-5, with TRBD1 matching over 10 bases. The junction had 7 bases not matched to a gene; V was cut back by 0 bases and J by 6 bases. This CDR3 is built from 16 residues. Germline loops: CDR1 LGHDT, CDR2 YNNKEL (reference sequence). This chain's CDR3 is CASSQEPGQGKQTQYF. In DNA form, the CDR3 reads TGTGCCAGCAGCCAAGAACCGGGACAGGGGAAACAGACCCAGTACTTC.

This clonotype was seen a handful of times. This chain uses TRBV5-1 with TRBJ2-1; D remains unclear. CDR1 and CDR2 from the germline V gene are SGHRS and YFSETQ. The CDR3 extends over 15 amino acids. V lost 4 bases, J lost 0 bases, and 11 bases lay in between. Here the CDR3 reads CASSPEIISYNEQFF. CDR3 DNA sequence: TGCGCCAGCAGCCCGGAGATTATCTCCTACAATGAGCAGTTCTTC.

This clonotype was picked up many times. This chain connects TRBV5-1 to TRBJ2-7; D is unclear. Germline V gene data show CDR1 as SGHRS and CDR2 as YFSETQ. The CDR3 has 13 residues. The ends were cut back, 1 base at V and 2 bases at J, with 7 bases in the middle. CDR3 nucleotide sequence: TGCGCCAGCAGCTTGTCTTCTACCTACGAGCAGTACTTC. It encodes CASSLSSTYEQYF.

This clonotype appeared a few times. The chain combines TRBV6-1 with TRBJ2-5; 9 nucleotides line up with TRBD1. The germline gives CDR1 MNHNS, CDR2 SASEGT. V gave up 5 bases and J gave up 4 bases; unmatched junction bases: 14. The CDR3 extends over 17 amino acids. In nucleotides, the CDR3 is TGTGCCAGCAGTCCCGGGACAGGGCGAAATCTGATAGAGACCCAGTACTTC. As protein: CASSPGTGRNLIETQYF.